Listed here are 4 T cell receptor beta chains from one sample, sequenced in a study of cytomegalovirus exposure and HLA in healthy donors. The primer mix had 60 Vbeta and 13 Jbeta primers. Clones were read by immunoSEQ multiplex PCR, and TCRdb kept only the in-frame ones, dropping some. The sample yields roughly 110,000 clones, 81% seen once. The specimen was PBMCs. Source of these receptors: a man in his thirties or forties in good health and CMV-seronegative.

This chain joins TRBV29-1 and TRBJ2-1, with D possibly matching TRBD1 (6 bases). V lost 5 bases and J 13 bases, leaving 18 bases between the germline ends. Germline V gives CDR1 SQVTM, CDR2 ANQGSEA. The CDR3 length is 12 residues. DNA for the CDR3: TGCAGCGTTCAACCCGACGCAGGGGTTCAGTTCTTC. It yields the protein CSVQPDAGVQFF.

In its sample, this clone was seen once. V and J are TRBV18 and TRBJ2-4; TRBD1 agrees at 7 bases. CDR1 is KGHSH and CDR2 is LQKENI in the germline V gene. The CDR3 is 13 residues long. V dropped 3 bases and J dropped 8; count of bases not matched to a gene: 4. CDR3 DNA sequence: TGTGCCAGCTCACCCGGACAGGTGGACATTCAGTACTTC. Protein: CASSPGQVDIQYF.

This chain uses TRBV5-1 with TRBJ2-2; D possibly corresponds to TRBD2 (6 bases). The germline CDR1 and CDR2 sequences are SGHRS and YFSETQ. Between the trimmed V and J ends, which lost 9 bases and 7 bases, there was a span of 13 bases. CDR3 length equals 12 residues. CDR3 amino acids: CATRMGGGELFF. The DNA for the CDR3 is TGCGCCACACGGATGGGGGGCGGGGAGCTGTTTTTT. Looking up the rest from reference TRBV5-1 and TRBJ2-2 gives the full variable domain: KAGVTQTPRYLIKTRGQQVTLSCSPISGHRSVSWYQQTPGQGLQFLFEYFSETQRNKGNFPGRFSGRQFSNSRSEMNVSTLELGDSALYLCATRMGGGELFFGEGSRLTVL.

The chain carries TRBV5-1 and TRBJ2-7; 9 nucleotides align to TRBD1. CDR1 and CDR2 (germline): SGHRS, YFSETQ. The V segment lost 4 bases and the J segment 5 bases; nucleotides outside the gene matches: 16. The CDR3 covers 17 residues. The CDR3 loop reads CASSGMAPGQGLNEQYF. The CDR3 region has the DNA TGCGCCAGCAGCGGTATGGCTCCGGGACAGGGTCTGAACGAGCAGTACTTC.